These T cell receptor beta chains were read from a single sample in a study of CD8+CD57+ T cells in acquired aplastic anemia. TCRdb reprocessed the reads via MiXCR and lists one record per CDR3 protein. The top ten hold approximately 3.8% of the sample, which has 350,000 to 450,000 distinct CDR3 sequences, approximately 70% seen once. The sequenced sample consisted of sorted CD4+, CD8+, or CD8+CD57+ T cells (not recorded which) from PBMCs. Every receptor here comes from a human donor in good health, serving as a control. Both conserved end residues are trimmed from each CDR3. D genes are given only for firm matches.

cdr3_aa: ASNPGTVHNTEAF; cdr3_length: 13; j_call: TRBJ1-1; d_call: -; v_call: TRBV12-3/TRBV12-4
cdr3_aa: ATVPWDSDTFFF; cdr3_length: 12; j_call: TRBJ2-1; d_call: TRBD1; v_call: TRBV9
cdr3_aa: ASSSGTTGSTIY; cdr3_length: 12; j_call: TRBJ1-3; d_call: -; v_call: TRBV6-2/TRBV6-3
cdr3_aa: SARGAGTNTEAF; cdr3_length: 12; j_call: TRBJ1-1; d_call: -; v_call: TRBV20-1
cdr3_aa: SARDQVGYELF; cdr3_length: 11; j_call: TRBJ2-2; d_call: -; v_call: TRBV20-1
cdr3_aa: ASSLGGYEYEFY; cdr3_length: 12; j_call: TRBJ2-7; d_call: -; v_call: TRBV7-2
cdr3_aa: ASSISLGSEQY; cdr3_length: 11; j_call: TRBJ2-7; d_call: -; v_call: TRBV19
cdr3_aa: ASSPSGTAQETQY; cdr3_length: 13; j_call: TRBJ2-5; d_call: TRBD2; v_call: TRBV11-3
cdr3_aa: ASSLVRADTQY; cdr3_length: 11; j_call: TRBJ2-3; d_call: -; v_call: TRBV5-4
cdr3_aa: AWSLGGEVF; cdr3_length: 9; j_call: TRBJ2-2; d_call: TRBD2; v_call: TRBV7-9
cdr3_aa: ASSTGAGNTIY; cdr3_length: 11; j_call: TRBJ1-3; d_call: TRBD1; v_call: TRBV6-2/TRBV6-3
cdr3_aa: ASSLASGRNTGELF; cdr3_length: 14; j_call: TRBJ2-2; d_call: TRBD2; v_call: TRBV5-1
cdr3_aa: ASSPFVPHERLVEQY; cdr3_length: 15; j_call: TRBJ2-7; d_call: -; v_call: TRBV7-2
cdr3_aa: ASSSQGFGDKAS; cdr3_length: 12; j_call: TRBJ1-1; d_call: -; v_call: TRBV7-2
cdr3_aa: ASRDREGTDTQY; cdr3_length: 12; j_call: TRBJ2-3; d_call: TRBD1; v_call: TRBV2
cdr3_aa: ASSLNNRGATNEQF; cdr3_length: 14; j_call: TRBJ2-1; d_call: TRBD1; v_call: TRBV12-3/TRBV12-4
cdr3_aa: ASSLQGSYVQY; cdr3_length: 11; j_call: TRBJ2-7; d_call: -; v_call: TRBV7-8
cdr3_aa: ASSAAIDNEQFSF; cdr3_length: 13; j_call: TRBJ1-1; d_call: -; v_call: TRBV9
cdr3_aa: SVEQSGDQPQH; cdr3_length: 11; j_call: TRBJ1-5; d_call: -; v_call: TRBV29-1
cdr3_aa: ASSLRGNTEPFF; cdr3_length: 12; j_call: TRBJ1-5; d_call: -; v_call: TRBV7-2
cdr3_aa: ASRTDAETQY; cdr3_length: 10; j_call: TRBJ2-5; d_call: -; v_call: TRBV6-2/TRBV6-3
cdr3_aa: ASSVAGGLGNAMY; cdr3_length: 13; j_call: TRBJ2-7; d_call: -; v_call: TRBV2
cdr3_aa: ACSLRGALKVT; cdr3_length: 11; j_call: TRBJ1-2; d_call: -; v_call: TRBV12-3/TRBV12-4
cdr3_aa: ASTGRRPSTSVQ; cdr3_length: 12; j_call: TRBJ2-2; d_call: -; v_call: TRBV7-9